The 26 T cell receptor beta chains below come from one sample, sequenced in a study of blood T cell repertoires in COVID-19. Clones were sequenced by immunoSEQ multiplex PCR, and TCRdb holds only the in-frame ones, with some missing. The table records some 370,000 clones, around 83% of them present only once. Sequenced input: PBMCs or T cells enriched from blood (not recorded which). All receptors come from a woman aged 45-60 years who had recovered from COVID-19.

This clone was seen more than once but under ten times. The rearrangement uses TRBV4-1 and TRBJ1-6; no firm D call. Looked up from germline, CDR1 is MGHRA and CDR2 is YSYEKL. Trimming cost V 0 bases and J 10 bases, with 10 bases left between them. This CDR3 has 14 amino acids. CDR3 sequence: CASSQERSISPLHF. In nucleotides, the CDR3 is TGCGCCAGCAGCCAAGAACGGAGCATCTCACCCCTCCACTTT.

This clone was found a few times. The V call is TRBV18, the J call TRBJ1-1, with 8 bases identical to TRBD1. CDR1 is KGHSH, CDR2 LQKENI, per germline. This CDR3 is 19 amino acids long. The V gene end was trimmed by 2 bases and the J gene end by 0 bases; junction bases not matched to a gene: 14. CDR3 in DNA: TGTGCCAGCTCACCAACTTGGCGACAGGGGCCATTAATGAACACTGAAGCTTTCTTT. This encodes CASSPTWRQGPLMNTEAFF.

This clone is a singleton in its sample. This chain's CDR3 is CASRPPTDSTDTQYF. The CDR3 bases are TGTGCCAGCAGGCCACCGACAGATTCCACAGATACGCAGTATTTT. The chain has TRBV7-2 and TRBJ2-3; TRBD1 is a possible D gene (5 bases). The V gene lost 6 bases and the J gene lost 2 bases, with 15 bases spanning the gap. Germline V gene lookup returns CDR1 SGHTA and CDR2 FQGNSA. The CDR3 contains 15 residues.

The J gene is TRBJ1-3, the V gene TRBV5-6, with 7 bases that match TRBD1. After removal of 1 base from V and 4 bases from J, the junction contained 5 bases not matched to a gene. This CDR3 contains 15 residues. Germline V gene lookup returns CDR1 SGHDT and CDR2 YYEEEE. CDR3 sequence: CASSLPTGSGNTIYF. CDR3 nucleotide sequence: TGTGCCAGCAGCTTGCCGACAGGGTCCGGAAACACCATATATTTT.

The genes are TRBV4-1 and TRBJ2-1; TRBD2 matches 14 bases. The J segment lost 8 bases and the V segment lost 1 base, leaving 7 bases of the junction unmatched. From germline, CDR1 is MGHRA and CDR2 YSYEKL. The CDR3 has 17 amino acids. DNA of the CDR3: TGCGCCAGCAGCCAAGGGGGGACTAGCGGGAGAAGCTATGAGCAGTTCTTC. It is translated as CASSQGGTSGRSYEQFF.

The chain carries TRBV5-1 and TRBJ1-4; possible D gene TRBD1, 5 bases. The germline V gene has CDR1 SGHRS and CDR2 YFSETQ. CDR3 length: 13 residues. Trimming stripped 2 bases from V and 7 bases from J, with 9 bases between. The CDR3 DNA is TGCGCCAGCAGCTTCGGGGGATCTGAAAAACTGTTTTTT. Amino acid sequence: CASSFGGSEKLFF.

The gene calls are TRBV16 and TRBJ2-2; TRBD1 matches 7 bases. CDR3 length: 15 residues. V was pared by 2 bases and J by 5 bases, with 5 bases of the junction left unmatched. Germline V gene sequence: CDR1 KGHSY, CDR2 FQNENV. The CDR3 here is CASSQAAQGTGELFF. The CDR3 DNA reads TGTGCCAGCAGCCAAGCGGCACAGGGGACCGGGGAGCTGTTTTTT. The full variable domain, completed using reference TRBV16 and TRBJ2-2, is GEEVAQTPKHLVRGEGQKAKLYCAPIKGHSYVFWYQQVLKNEFKFLISFQNENVFDETGMPKERFSAKCLPNSPCSLEIQATKLEDSAVYFCASSQAAQGTGELFFGEGSRLTVL.

The DNA of the CDR3 is TGTGCCAGCAGCTTCGGTCAACTCGTCCACGCTGAAGCTTTCTTT. Translated: CASSFGQLVHAEAFF. The chain recombines TRBV5-4 with TRBJ1-1; D is undetermined. V gave up 2 bases and J gave up 6 bases, with 17 bases separating them. Germline V CDR1 and CDR2: SGHNT, YYREEE (reference sequence). CDR3 length: 15 amino acids. Complete variable domain (other parts from reference TRBV5-4 and TRBJ1-1): ETGVTQSPTHLIKTRGQQVTLRCSSQSGHNTVSWYQQALGQGPQFIFQYYREEENGRGNFPPRFSGLQFPNYSSELNVNALELDDSALYLCASSFGQLVHAEAFFGQGTRLTVV.

J is TRBJ2-2 and V is TRBV18; the D is unclear. Trimming took off 10 bases at V and 1 base at J, with 13 bases between the two ends. Germline CDR1 reads KGHSH; CDR2 reads LQKENI. This CDR3 has 14 amino acids. The CDR3 region has the DNA TGTGCCACCCAGAAACAGCAGAACACCGGGGAGCTGTTTTTT. This encodes CATQKQQNTGELFF.

V gene TRBV4-3 combines with J gene TRBJ1-2; 7 bases match TRBD1. There are 17 residues in the CDR3. V shed 3 bases and J 5 bases; nucleotides not matched to a gene: 15. CDR1 and CDR2 (germline): LGHNA, YSLEER. Here the CDR3 DNA reads TGCGCCAGCAGCCATAACCTGGGACAGCCTCTAAAGTATGGCTACACCTTC. As protein: CASSHNLGQPLKYGYTF.

The chain joins TRBV30 to TRBJ1-2; 7 bases are shared with TRBD1. This CDR3 has 12 residues. Unmatched junction bases numbered 3, after V lost 1 base and J lost 7 bases. Germline V CDR1 and CDR2: GTSNPN, SVGIG (reference sequence). The CDR3 DNA sequence: TGTGCCTGGAGTGAGGGGGCTGGTGGCTACACCTTC. This codes for CAWSEGAGGYTF.

The chain couples TRBV7-3 to TRBJ2-1, with D maybe TRBD2 (5 bases). The CDR3 is 15 residues long. Per the germline V gene, CDR1 is SGHTA and CDR2 is FQGTGA. V lost 4 bases and J 0 bases, leaving 10 bases between the germline ends. DNA of the CDR3: TGTGCCAGCAGCTCCGTAGCGTCCTCCTACAATGAGCAGTTCTTC. Its translation: CASSSVASSYNEQFF.

This CDR3 reads CASSWDTNYGYTF. CDR3 bases: TGTGCCAGCAGCTGGGACACTAACTATGGCTACACCTTC. The genes are TRBV7-2 and TRBJ1-2; a possible D gene is TRBD1 (6 bases). This CDR3 has 13 amino acids. Germline values: CDR1 SGHTA, CDR2 FQGNSA. The V end lost 4 bases, the J end lost 0 bases, and 6 bases lay between the germline ends.

The genes are TRBV11-2 and TRBJ1-4; D not resolved. The CDR3 length is 12 residues. Germline V lookup: CDR1 SGHAT, CDR2 FQNNGV. Trimming cost V 5 bases and J 8 bases, with 9 bases left between them. The CDR3 DNA reads as TGTGCCAGCAGCGTTAACAGCGAAAAACTGTTTTTT. It translates to CASSVNSEKLFF.

This clone was found once. The chain links TRBV7-9 to TRBJ1-1, with TRBD1 as a possible D gene (5 bases). The CDR3 extends over 15 amino acids. V was shortened by 8 bases and J by 2 bases, with 18 bases between the two germline ends. Germline CDR1 and CDR2: SEHNR and FQNEAQ (reference sequence). In DNA, the CDR3 is TGTGCCAGCTCCTTTCATCGGAGGGGTAACACTGAAGCTTTCTTT. Translated: CASSFHRRGNTEAFF. Full variable domain (missing parts from reference TRBV7-9 and TRBJ1-1): DTGVSQNPRHKITKRGQNVTFRCDPISEHNRLYWYRQTLGQGPEFLTYFQNEAQLEKSRLLSDRFSAERPKGSFSTLEIQRTEQGDSAMYLCASSFHRRGNTEAFFGQGTRLTVV.

The CDR3 protein is CASSQVQGSGELFF. The CDR3, as DNA: TGCGCCAGCAGCCAAGTCCAGGGGTCCGGGGAGCTGTTTTTT. V and J are TRBV4-3 and TRBJ2-2; a weak D match, TRBD1 (6 bases). Germline V gene sequence: CDR1 LGHNA, CDR2 YSLEER. The CDR3 is 14 amino acids. Trimming left V 1 base short and J 6 bases short, with 9 bases between.

The chain uses TRBV10-3 and TRBJ1-5; 11 bases line up with TRBD1. The germline CDR1 and CDR2 sequences are ENHRY and SYGVKD. The CDR3 loop spans 14 amino acids. V lost 4 bases to trimming and J lost 6 bases; unmatched junction nucleotides: 2. The DNA of the CDR3 is TGTGCCATCAGTGCCGGGACAGGGGGTCAGCCCCAGCATTTT. It codes for CAISAGTGGQPQHF.

This clone has just one count. The CDR3 sequence is CASSTGTTQETQYF. CDR3 in DNA: TGTGCCAGCAGCACAGGGACGACCCAAGAGACCCAGTACTTC. The J gene is TRBJ2-5, the V gene TRBV6-5, with D possibly TRBD1 on 6 matching bases. Germline CDR1 and CDR2: MNHEY and SVGAGI. The CDR3 sequence is 14 residues long. Trimming cost V 6 bases and J 1 base, with 12 bases left between them.

Details on this clone: Because the CDR3's place on the DNA is in doubt, the DNA is left out and the CDR3 is given as listed by TCRdb. The gene calls are TRBV21-1 and TRBJ1-5; the D call TRBD1 from the table was never checked on the DNA. TRBV21-1 is noted as a pseudogene. The CDR3 comprises 15 residues, both ends counted. This chain's CDR3 is CASSKVAGGNQPQHF.

V gene TRBV27 combines with J gene TRBJ1-5, with 8 bases that match TRBD1. V shed 5 bases and J 0 bases; nucleotides not matched to a gene: 18. CDR3 size: 20 residues. Germline values: CDR1 MNHEY, CDR2 SMNVEV (reference sequence). DNA of the CDR3: TGTGCCAGCAGTACAAGCCCAGGGGGCTCGGGAGTGAATAGCAATCAGCCCCAGCATTTT. It encodes CASSTSPGGSGVNSNQPQHF.

The chain employs TRBV6-4 and TRBJ2-1; 8 positions match TRBD1. The CDR3 runs 14 residues. The J segment lost 8 bases and the V segment lost 4 bases, leaving 7 bases of the junction unmatched. Germline lookup yields CDR1 MRHNA and CDR2 SNTAGT. The CDR3 DNA follows: TGTGCCAGCAGTGGAGACAGGGGTAACGATGAGCAGTTCTTC. Its translation: CASSGDRGNDEQFF.

This clone was found a few times. The chain employs TRBV4-2 and TRBJ2-1; 10 bases align to TRBD2. The CDR3 spans 17 residues. V dropped 0 bases and J dropped 7; count of bases not matched to a gene: 9. Germline V gene lookup returns CDR1 LGHNA and CDR2 YNFKEQ. The CDR3: CASSQEMESSGGNEQFF. In DNA form, the CDR3 reads TGTGCCAGCAGCCAAGAAATGGAGTCTAGCGGGGGTAATGAGCAGTTCTTC.

V is TRBV30 and J is TRBJ2-3, with D maybe TRBD1 (6 bases). The CDR3 spans 14 residues. Deletions cut 7 bases from V and 2 bases from J, with 16 bases between. Germline V gives CDR1 GTSNPN, CDR2 SVGIG (reference sequence). The CDR3 is CASARGIFTDTQYF. The CDR3 bases are TGTGCCTCCGCAAGGGGGATATTCACAGATACGCAGTATTTT.

This chain links TRBV14 with TRBJ1-2, with D unclear. Germline V gene sequence: CDR1 SGHDN, CDR2 FVKESK. Trimming took 0 bases from V and 1 from J, leaving 3 bases between them. The CDR3 extends over 13 amino acids. The CDR3: CASSQESNYGYTF. CDR3 sequence (DNA): TGTGCCAGCAGCCAAGAGAGTAACTATGGCTACACCTTC. Full variable domain (remainder filled in from reference TRBV14 and TRBJ1-2): EAGVTQFPSHSVIEKGQTVTLRCDPISGHDNLYWYRRVMGKEIKFLLHFVKESKQDESGMPNNRFLAERTGGTYSTLKVQPAELEDSGVYFCASSQESNYGYTFGSGTRLTVV.

The DNA for the CDR3 is TGTGCCAGCAGCTTTTCAGGGGCCCCTAATTCACCCCTCCACTTT. Protein product: CASSFSGAPNSPLHF. This chain uses TRBV5-7 with TRBJ1-6; D is possibly TRBD1 (6 bases). TRBV5-7 belongs to the ORF category, with a function that is uncertain. Trimming cost V 2 bases and J 6 bases, with 12 bases left between them. The CDR3 loop spans 15 amino acids.

The chain is built from TRBV7-3 and TRBJ1-1; D might be TRBD1 (6 bases). V was trimmed by 0 bases and J by 1 base, leaving 6 bases between them. The CDR3 totals 14 residues. From germline, CDR1 is SGHTA and CDR2 FQGTGA. CDR3 protein: CASSLTDRNTEAFF. The DNA for the CDR3 is TGTGCCAGCAGCTTAACGGACAGGAACACTGAAGCTTTCTTT.